This entry concerns a single TCR beta chain. Blood sampling was done at baseline, cycle 4 day 1, and cycle 7 day 1. This sample stems from a study of OX40 agonist ivuxolimab in advanced cancers. Clones were read by immunoSEQ multiplex PCR, and TCRdb kept only the in-frame ones, dropping some. The sample includes approximately 69,000 clones, more than 70% of them seen just once. J was trimmed by 8 bases and V by 3 bases; bases with no gene match: 7. The V gene's germline CDR1 is SGHRS and CDR2 YFSETQ. CDR3 length: 13 amino acids. Sequenced material: CD4+ or CD8+ T cells sorted from blood, taken in a trial of the OX40 agonist ivuxolimab. The chain links TRBV5-1 to TRBJ1-2, with 7 bases lining up with TRBD1. The TCR comes from an adult with an advanced solid tumor such as melanoma, head and neck, liver or kidney cancer. This CDR3 is CASSYETGNGYTF. The CDR3, as DNA: TGCGCCAGCAGCTATGAGACAGGGAACGGCTACACCTTC.